This T cell receptor beta chain was sequenced in a study of OX40 agonist ivuxolimab in advanced cancers. The wider study: Partial responses were observed in three patients, of whom one had hepatocellular carcinoma and two had cutaneous melanoma.

The V segment lost 5 bases and the J segment 5 bases; nucleotides outside the gene matches: 4. The V gene's germline CDR1 is SGHVS and CDR2 FNYEAQ. The CDR3 sequence is 15 residues long. Repertoires were generated with immunoSEQ multiplex PCR, while TCRdb's copy carries only in-frame clones and drops some. The sample holds roughly 60,000 clones, 84% seen once. In this sample, this clone turned up a few times. This sequence originates from an adult with an advanced solid tumor such as melanoma, head and neck, liver or kidney cancer. The sequencing used CD4+ or CD8+ T cells sorted from blood, collected in a trial of the OX40 agonist ivuxolimab. The chain couples TRBV7-6 to TRBJ2-1; TRBD2 matches at 12 bases. The CDR3 sequence: CASSQTSGRDNEQFF. The CDR3 region has the DNA TGTGCCAGCAGCCAGACTAGCGGGAGAGACAATGAGCAGTTCTTC.